Listed below are T cell receptor beta chains from one sample, sequenced in a study of OX40 agonist ivuxolimab in advanced cancers. Clones were sequenced by immunoSEQ multiplex PCR, and TCRdb holds only the in-frame ones, with some missing. The sample carries over 100,000 clones, just over 90% recorded once. The sequencing used CD4+ or CD8+ T cells sorted from blood, collected in a trial of the OX40 agonist ivuxolimab. The receptors derive from an adult with an advanced solid tumor such as melanoma, head and neck, liver or kidney cancer. The CDR3 runs from the conserved cysteine through the conserved F or W. A D gene is named only where the DNA matches it firmly. Where a row states a size, it is once, few, many or the class of an expanded clone; other rows omit it.

>TRBJ2-1|TRBV7-3|NA|once
CASSPPGYNEQFF
TGTGCCAGCAGCCCGCCAGGGTACAATGAGCAGTTCTTC
>TRBJ2-2|TRBV7-2|NA|NA
CASSLDRGGTGELFF
TGTGCCAGCAGCTTAGACCGCGGAGGCACCGGGGAGCTGTTTTTT
>TRBJ1-1|TRBV11-3|NA|NA
CASSLYTTTEAFF
TGTGCCAGCAGCTTATATACAACCACTGAAGCTTTCTTT
>TRBJ2-7|TRBV5-1|NA|once
CASSLGLLTGSYEQYF
TGCGCCAGCAGCTTGGGGTTATTGACAGGATCCTACGAGCAGTACTTC
>TRBJ1-4|TRBV5-1|TRBD1|NA
CASSFDRELEKLFF
TGCGCCAGCAGCTTCGACAGGGAATTGGAAAAACTGTTTTTT
>TRBJ2-7|TRBV6-5|TRBD1|NA
CASRGDSYEQYF
TGTGCCAGCAGGGGGGACAGCTACGAGCAGTACTTC
>TRBJ2-2|TRBV5-1|NA|NA
CASHMGNTGELFF
TGCGCCAGCCATATGGGTAACACCGGGGAGCTGTTTTTT
>TRBJ2-7|TRBV5-4|TRBD2|NA
CASSYPTSGGTYEQYF
TGTGCCAGCAGCTATCCGACTAGCGGGGGTACCTACGAGCAGTACTTC
>TRBJ1-5|TRBV6-1|NA|few
CASSEPHRDQPQHF
TGTGCCAGCAGTGAACCGCACAGGGATCAGCCCCAGCATTTT
>TRBJ1-5|TRBV2|NA|NA
CASRPGVSNQPQHF
TGTGCCAGCAGACCAGGGGTGAGCAATCAGCCCCAGCATTTT
>TRBJ1-5|TRBV10-3|TRBD1|NA
CAIRGQGSNQPQHF
TGTGCCATCAGGGGACAGGGGAGCAATCAGCCCCAGCATTTT
>TRBJ2-3|TRBV5-1|NA|NA
CASSLAWQGTDTQYF
TGCGCCAGCAGCTTGGCTTGGCAGGGAACAGATACGCAGTATTTT
>TRBJ2-7|TRBV7-9|NA|NA
CASSLEQPGRDQYF
TGTGCCAGCAGCTTAGAACAGCCAGGGAGAGACCAGTACTTC
>TRBJ2-7|TRBV28|TRBD1|NA
CASTLTGGSYEQYF
TGTGCCAGCACCCTGACAGGGGGCTCCTACGAGCAGTACTTC
>TRBJ2-7|TRBV29-1|TRBD1|NA
CSVAGTGVRAYEQYF
TGCAGCGTCGCGGGGACAGGGGTAAGGGCCTACGAGCAGTACTTC
>TRBJ2-5|TRBV5-4|TRBD1|NA
CASSLGDRGGTQYF
TGTGCCAGCAGCTTGGGGGACAGGGGTGGGACCCAGTACTTC
>TRBJ1-6|TRBV19|NA|NA
CASSIEGGRNSPLHF
TGTGCCAGTAGTATAGAGGGGGGCCGGAATTCACCCCTCCACTTT
>TRBJ1-5|TRBV14|NA|NA
CASSQDRYQPQHF
TGTGCCAGCAGCCAAGACCGCTATCAGCCCCAGCATTTT